Presented here are 15 T cell receptor beta chains from one specimen sequenced in a study of T-cell reconstitution after alpha-beta-depleted transplantation in children. Unique molecular identifiers were incorporated during preparation of the TCRbeta library. TCRdb reprocessed the PCR reads with MiXCR, giving one entry per CDR3 protein. The data show about 420,000 distinct CDR3 sequences, 16% seen once. This sample comprised PBMCs, mostly from graft donor cells, obtained 360 days after TCRalphabeta/CD19-depleted stem cell transplant. The origin of the receptors is a boy in the first two years of life who had a stem cell transplant for Wiskott-Aldrich syndrome, so the T cells may come from the graft donor.

This clonotype has only a few counts. The V and J genes are TRBV12-3 or TRBV12-4 and TRBJ2-2, with D possibly TRBD2 on 5 matching bases. This CDR3 comprises 14 residues. V was pared by 0 bases and J by 9 bases, with 11 bases between. The CDR3 spells CASSLARVTRELFF. DNA for the CDR3: TGTGCCAGCAGTTTAGCGCGGGTAACAAGGGAGCTGTTTTTT.

The rearrangement uses TRBV20-1 and TRBJ2-1; TRBD1 might be the D (6 bases). In germline, CDR1 is DFQATT, CDR2 SNEGSKA (reference sequence). V lost 0 bases to trimming and J lost 3 bases, with 15 bases between them. This CDR3 region has 16 residues. CDR3 sequence (DNA): TGCAGTGCTAGAGATCGAGAGGGGGAACACTACAATGAGCAGTTCTTC. This sequence encodes CSARDREGEHYNEQFF.

This rearrangement joins TRBV6-1 to TRBJ2-7, with 10 bases identical to TRBD2. The CDR3 consists of 17 residues. The V segment lost 6 bases and the J segment 8 bases; nucleotides outside the gene matches: 19. Germline CDR1 and CDR2: MNHNS and SASEGT. For the CDR3, the DNA is TGTGCCAGCAGCCCAACTAGCGGGAAGTCTCTAGGTGTGAAGCAGTACTTC. Protein product: CASSPTSGKSLGVKQYF.

This clonotype was seen a few times. The genes are TRBV21-1 and TRBJ2-3. TRBV21-1 is listed as a pseudogene. There are 15 residues in the CDR3. This CDR3 reads CASSKVRSKADTQYF. In DNA form, the CDR3 reads TGTGCCAGCAGCAAAGTGCGGAGCAAAGCAGATACGCAGTATTTT.

This rearrangement joins TRBV2 to TRBJ2-7; 9 positions agree with TRBD2. The CDR3 is 16 residues long. In germline, CDR1 is SNHLY, CDR2 FYNNEI. V was clipped by 2 bases and J by 4 bases; unmatched bases: 9. The CDR3 is CASSETLSGRVYEQYF. For the CDR3, the DNA is TGTGCCAGCAGTGAAACCCTTAGCGGGAGAGTATACGAGCAGTACTTC.

This clonotype was seen more than once but under ten times. The chain carries TRBV6-1 and TRBJ2-3; 8 nucleotides agree with TRBD1. The germline V gene has CDR1 MNHNS and CDR2 SASEGT. The CDR3 is 15 amino acids. Germline trimming cut 3 bases from V and 2 bases from J; bases unmatched to any gene: 4. The CDR3 here is CASSDNRGSTDTQYF. The CDR3 DNA follows: TGTGCCAGCAGTGATAACAGGGGGTCCACAGATACGCAGTATTTT.

DNA for the CDR3: TGTGCCAGCAGTTGGGGAAAAGCTAGCGGGACCTCCTACAATGAGCAGTTCTTC. Translating it yields CASSWGKASGTSYNEQFF. The genes are TRBV12-3 or TRBV12-4 and TRBJ2-1; 9 positions agree with TRBD2. The CDR3 spans 18 residues. V lost 4 bases and J lost 0; bases outside the gene matches: 10.

This clonotype was counted between two and nine times. The chain uses TRBV5-5 and TRBJ1-1; no firm D call. Looked up from germline, CDR1 is SGHKS and CDR2 is YYEKEE (reference sequence). V was pared by 0 bases and J by 0 bases, with 6 bases between. The CDR3 loop spans 14 amino acids. The CDR3 reads CASSLERLNTEAFF. The CDR3, as DNA: TGTGCCAGCAGCTTGGAGCGGTTGAACACTGAAGCTTTCTTT.

The chain has TRBV18 and TRBJ2-3; D possibly corresponds to TRBD2 (5 bases). From germline, CDR1 is KGHSH and CDR2 LQKENI. V shed 2 bases and J shed 4 bases, with 13 bases lying between them. This CDR3 is 15 amino acids long. The DNA of the CDR3 is TGTGCCAGCTCACCAAAAGCGGTTGGGGCAGATACGCAGTATTTT. Amino acid sequence: CASSPKAVGADTQYF. Complete variable domain (other parts from reference TRBV18 and TRBJ2-3): NAGVMQNPRHLVRRRGQEARLRCSPMKGHSHVYWYRQLPEEGLKFMVYLQKENIIDESGMPKERFSAEFPKEGPSILRIQQVVRGDSAAYFCASSPKAVGADTQYFGPGTRLTVL.

This clonotype was observed a handful of times. In nucleotides, the CDR3 is TGTGCCACCAGTGATACCAACAGGGGAAGGGGCCAGTACTTC. It translates to CATSDTNRGRGQYF. V and J are TRBV24-1 and TRBJ2-5; 7 bases align to TRBD1. Trimming at V came to 3 bases and at J to 10 bases, leaving 10 bases not matched to a gene. CDR1 and CDR2 (germline): KGHDR, SFDVKD. This CDR3 contains 14 residues.

V is TRBV27 and J is TRBJ1-2; D possibly corresponds to TRBD1 (5 bases). V was shortened by 5 bases and J by 4 bases, with 20 bases between the two germline ends. The CDR3 totals 16 residues. Looked up from germline, CDR1 is MNHEY and CDR2 is SMNVEV (reference sequence). The CDR3 DNA sequence: TGTGCCAGCAGTCGGGGACGGGGCGGGCTCGGCTATGGCTACACCTTC. This sequence encodes CASSRGRGGLGYGYTF.

This clonotype was detected a few times. CDR3: CASSCCGRGAREREKLFF. The CDR3 coding sequence is TGTGCCAGCAGTTGTTGCGGCAGGGGGGCTCGGGAACGCGAAAAACTGTTTTTT. The J gene is TRBJ1-4, the V gene TRBV27; 7 nucleotides line up with TRBD1. V dropped 4 bases and J dropped 8; count of bases not matched to a gene: 19. The CDR3 is made up of 18 amino acids. Germline CDR1 and CDR2: MNHEY and SMNVEV (reference sequence).

This clonotype appeared once. The V and J genes are TRBV3-1 and TRBJ2-3, with 7 bases that match TRBD2. This CDR3 is built from 15 residues. Germline V gene data show CDR1 as LGHDT and CDR2 as YNNKEL (reference sequence). The V segment lost 4 bases and the J segment 2 bases; nucleotides outside the gene matches: 6. CDR3 in DNA: TGTGCCAGCAGCCCTCAAGGGACTACCACAGATACGCAGTATTTT. Protein product: CASSPQGTTTDTQYF.

This clonotype was detected a few times. V and J are TRBV7-6 and TRBJ2-1, with D possibly TRBD2 on 6 matching bases. Trimming cost V 4 bases and J 13 bases, with 20 bases left between them. The length of the CDR3 is 14 residues. Germline V gene sequence: CDR1 SGHVS, CDR2 FNYEAQ. CDR3 nucleotides: TGTGCCAGCAGCTCGCCCGGGACTGCGCGGTATCAGTTCTTC. This gives the protein CASSSPGTARYQFF.

This clonotype was seen at least ten times. The V gene is TRBV20-1, the J gene TRBJ2-5; 8 bases align to TRBD2. Trimming at V came to 6 bases and at J to 5 bases, leaving 8 bases not matched to a gene. This CDR3 contains 13 residues. Germline assignment: CDR1 DFQATT and CDR2 SNEGSKA (reference sequence). The DNA for the CDR3 is TGCAGTGCCTTAGGACTAGCTGGGGAGACCCAGTACTTC. Protein: CSALGLAGETQYF.